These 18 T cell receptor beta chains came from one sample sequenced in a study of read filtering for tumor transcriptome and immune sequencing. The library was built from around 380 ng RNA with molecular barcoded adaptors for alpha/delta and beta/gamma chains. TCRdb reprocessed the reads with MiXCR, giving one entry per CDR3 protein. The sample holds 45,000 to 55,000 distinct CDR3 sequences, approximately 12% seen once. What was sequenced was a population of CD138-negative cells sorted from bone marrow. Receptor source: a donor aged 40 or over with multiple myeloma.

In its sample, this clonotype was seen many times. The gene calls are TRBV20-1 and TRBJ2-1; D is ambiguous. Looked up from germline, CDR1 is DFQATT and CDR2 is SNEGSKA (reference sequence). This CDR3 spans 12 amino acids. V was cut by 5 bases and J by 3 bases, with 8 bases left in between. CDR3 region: CSASTDYNEQFF. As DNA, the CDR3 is TGCAGTGCTTCGACGGACTACAATGAGCAGTTCTTC.

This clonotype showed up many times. The CDR3 coding sequence is TGTGCCAGCAGCTCGGCAGATACGCAGTATTTT. Its protein product is CASSSADTQYF. This chain uses TRBV7-2 with TRBJ2-3; D gene ambiguous. CDR3 length: 11 residues. Germline V gives CDR1 SGHTA, CDR2 FQGNSA. The V gene lost 4 bases and the J gene lost 4 bases, with 3 bases spanning the gap.

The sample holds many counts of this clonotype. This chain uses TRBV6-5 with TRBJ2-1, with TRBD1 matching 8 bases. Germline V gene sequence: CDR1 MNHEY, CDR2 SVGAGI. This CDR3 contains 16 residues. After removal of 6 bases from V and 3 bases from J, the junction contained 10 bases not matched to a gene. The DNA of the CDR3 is TGTGCCAGCAGCCCCACCGGGGACAGGCTCTACAATGAGCAGTTCTTC. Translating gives CASSPTGDRLYNEQFF.

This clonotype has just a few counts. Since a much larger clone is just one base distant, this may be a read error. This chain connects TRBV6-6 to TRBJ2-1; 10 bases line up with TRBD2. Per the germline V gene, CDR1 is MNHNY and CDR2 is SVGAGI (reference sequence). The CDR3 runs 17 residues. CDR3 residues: CASSPLRGASGRGEQLF. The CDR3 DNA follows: TGTGCCAGCAGTCCCCTGAGGGGGGCTAGCGGGAGAGGTGAGCAGCTCTTC.

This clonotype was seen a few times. CDR3 amino acids: CAIEATGRNNQPQHF. DNA for the CDR3: TGCGCCATCGAAGCGACAGGCAGAAACAATCAGCCCCAGCATTTT. The chain employs TRBV23-1 and TRBJ1-5; a weak D match, TRBD1 (6 bases). TRBV23-1 is an ORF for which the function is uncertain. Trimming took 10 bases from V and 3 from J, leaving 19 bases between them. This CDR3 spans 15 amino acids.

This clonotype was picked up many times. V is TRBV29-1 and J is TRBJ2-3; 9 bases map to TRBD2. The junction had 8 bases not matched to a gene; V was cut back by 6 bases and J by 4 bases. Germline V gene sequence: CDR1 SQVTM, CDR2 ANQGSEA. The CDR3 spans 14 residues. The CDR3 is CSVVSAGGSDTQYF. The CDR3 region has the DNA TGCAGCGTGGTTTCAGCGGGAGGCTCAGATACGCAGTATTTT.

The CDR3, as DNA: TGCGCCAGCAGCTTGACCGGCGGGAGCATTGCCTACGAGCAGTACTTC. It is translated as CASSLTGGSIAYEQYF. The rearrangement links TRBV5-1 to TRBJ2-7; 7 bases match TRBD2. Germline V gene data show CDR1 as SGHRS and CDR2 as YFSETQ. The CDR3 is made up of 16 amino acids. The junction had 9 bases not matched to a gene; V was cut back by 1 base and J by 2 bases.

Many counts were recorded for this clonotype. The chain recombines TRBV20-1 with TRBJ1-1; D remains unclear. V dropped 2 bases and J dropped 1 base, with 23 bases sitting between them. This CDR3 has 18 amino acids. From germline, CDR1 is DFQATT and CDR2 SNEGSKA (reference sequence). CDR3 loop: CSARYRYAGRVKNTEAFF. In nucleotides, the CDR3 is TGCAGTGCTAGATATAGATACGCGGGGAGGGTTAAGAACACTGAAGCTTTCTTT.

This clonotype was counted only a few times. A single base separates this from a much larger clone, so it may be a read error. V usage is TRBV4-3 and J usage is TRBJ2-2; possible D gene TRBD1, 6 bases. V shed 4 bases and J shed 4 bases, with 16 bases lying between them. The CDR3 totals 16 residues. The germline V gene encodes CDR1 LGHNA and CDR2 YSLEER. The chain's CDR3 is CASSPMTGASTGELFF. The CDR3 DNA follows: TGCGCCAGCAGCCCCATGACAGGAGCGAGCACCGGGGAGCTGTTTTTT.

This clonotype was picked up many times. This chain's CDR3 is CATAGPGGGANVLTF. The CDR3 DNA reads TGTGCCACAGCGGGCCCTGGAGGGGGGGCCAACGTCCTGACTTTC. The chain uses TRBV10-3 and TRBJ2-6, with a possible D match to TRBD2 (6 bases). CDR1 is ENHRY, CDR2 SYGVKD, per germline. V was shortened by 10 bases and J by 4 bases, with 17 bases between the two germline ends. The CDR3 is 15 amino acids.

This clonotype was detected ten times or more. CDR3 region: CASSPVDPNEKLFF. DNA of the CDR3: TGTGCCAGCAGCCCCGTTGATCCTAATGAAAAACTGTTTTTT. V and J are TRBV28 and TRBJ1-4; D is undetermined. This CDR3 has 14 amino acids. V was clipped by 6 bases and J by 3 bases, with 11 bases between them. The germline V gene encodes CDR1 MDHEN and CDR2 SYDVKM.

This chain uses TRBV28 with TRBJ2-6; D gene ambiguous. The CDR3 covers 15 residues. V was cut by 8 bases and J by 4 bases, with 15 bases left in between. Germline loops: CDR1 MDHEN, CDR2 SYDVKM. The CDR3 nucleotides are TGTGCCAGCTCGGGCGGAAGCTCCGGGGCCAACGTCCTGACTTTC. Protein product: CASSGGSSGANVLTF.

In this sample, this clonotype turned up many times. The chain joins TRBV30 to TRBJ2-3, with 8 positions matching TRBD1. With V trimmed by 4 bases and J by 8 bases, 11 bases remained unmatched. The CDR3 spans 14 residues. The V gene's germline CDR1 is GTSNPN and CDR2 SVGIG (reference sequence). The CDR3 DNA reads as TGTGCCTGGACTCAAGGACAGGGAACGACTACGCAGTATTTT. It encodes CAWTQGQGTTTQYF.

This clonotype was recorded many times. The CDR3 here is CASSYRKGQETQYF. CDR3 sequence (DNA): TGTGCCAGCAGCTACCGGAAGGGGCAAGAGACCCAGTACTTC. V gene TRBV7-2 combines with J gene TRBJ2-5; weak D call: TRBD1 (5 bases). Germline V lookup: CDR1 SGHTA, CDR2 FQGNSA. The germline V and J ends were trimmed by 4 bases and 2 bases, with 11 bases remaining between them. This CDR3 region has 14 residues.

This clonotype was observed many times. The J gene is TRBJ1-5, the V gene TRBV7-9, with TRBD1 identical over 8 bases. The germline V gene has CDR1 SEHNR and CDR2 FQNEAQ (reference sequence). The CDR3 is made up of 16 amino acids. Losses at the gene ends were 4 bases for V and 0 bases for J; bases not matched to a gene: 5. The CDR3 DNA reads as TGTGCCAGCAGCTCTGGACAGGGACATAGCAATCAGCCCCAGCATTTT. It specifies CASSSGQGHSNQPQHF.

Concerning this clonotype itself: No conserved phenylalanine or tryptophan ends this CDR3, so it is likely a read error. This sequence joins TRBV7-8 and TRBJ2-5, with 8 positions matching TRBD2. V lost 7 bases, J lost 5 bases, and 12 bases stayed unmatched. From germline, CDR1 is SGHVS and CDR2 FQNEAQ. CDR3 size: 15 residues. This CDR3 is CASMNGRASWETQYS. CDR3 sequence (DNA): TGTGCCAGCATGAACGGGAGGGCCAGTTGGGAGACCCAGTACTCC.

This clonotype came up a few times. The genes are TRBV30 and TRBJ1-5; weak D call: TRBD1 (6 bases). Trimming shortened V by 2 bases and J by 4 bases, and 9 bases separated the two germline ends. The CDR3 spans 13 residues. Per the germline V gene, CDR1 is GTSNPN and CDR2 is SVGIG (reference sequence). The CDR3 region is CAWSRQGNQPQHF. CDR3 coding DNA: TGTGCCTGGAGTCGCCAGGGGAATCAGCCCCAGCATTTT.

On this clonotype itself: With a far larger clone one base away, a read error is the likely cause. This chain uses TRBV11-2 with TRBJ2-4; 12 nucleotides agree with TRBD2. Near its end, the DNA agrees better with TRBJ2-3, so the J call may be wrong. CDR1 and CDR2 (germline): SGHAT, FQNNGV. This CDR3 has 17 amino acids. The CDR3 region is CASSPYRTSGKMVAQYF. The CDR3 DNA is TGTGCCAGCAGCCCATATCGGACTAGCGGGAAAATGGTTGCGCAGTATTTT.